The following is a T cell receptor (beta chain) sequence with its context. The antigen remains unidentified. The V end lost 6 bases, the J end lost 2 bases, and 9 bases lay between the germline ends. This CDR3 comprises 13 residues. Germline loops: CDR1 MGHDK, CDR2 SYGVNS. The entry originates in a study of human T cells and chemical hapten exposure. TCRdb fed the RACE reads into MiXCR, producing one record per CDR3 protein. The sample contains about 84,000 distinct CDR3 sequences, 10% to 11% of which appear only once. Findings and caveats of the study: PT1 expanded TCR numbers rose with patch test score.

Regarding time point: patch test 3, about 24 weeks after DPC sensitization. Treatment of the sample: therapeutic diphenylcyclopropenone sensitization with weekly scalp DPC. V gene TRBV25-1 combines with J gene TRBJ2-3; possibly TRBD2 for D (6 bases). This sequence was found in a woman aged 50 to 60 with alopecia areata. Some clones in this sample may be carry-over from other donors' samples. Sequenced material: whole blood, taken in connection with sensitization to the hapten diphenylcyclopropenone (DPC). The CDR3 reads CASSVADTDTQYF. In DNA form, the CDR3 reads TGTGCCAGCAGCGTAGCGGACACAGATACGCAGTATTTT.